The present entry profiles one T cell receptor beta chain with its context. No antigen is known for it. This specimen comes from a study of beta chain features in type 1 diabetes. Overall study findings and caveats: The study notes PCR might favor shorter templates equally in patients and controls. Healthy donors had naive, central memory and Treg TCRB repertoires that appeared less similar than those seen among patients. In all four CD4+ subsets, TCRB CDR3 length was significantly, moderately reduced in type 1 diabetes.

This CDR3 contains 15 residues. The germline V and J ends were trimmed by 5 bases and 0 bases, with 11 bases remaining between them. In germline, CDR1 is SEHNR, CDR2 FQNEAQ (reference sequence). Expressed TCRB transcripts got sequenced, as all isolated RNA was reverse transcribed. Assay used: immunoSEQ multiplex PCR; TCRdb lists only in-frame clones, some missing. The sample lists nearly 350,000 clones, 7.5% to 9% occurring once. The sample taken for sequencing was central memory CD4+ T cells from blood. The rearrangement joins TRBV7-9 to TRBJ1-5; possible D gene TRBD1, 5 bases. The receptor's source is a woman between 18 and 29 years old in good health. In DNA form, the CDR3 reads TGTGCCAGCAGCCGGGACGGAAATAGCAATCAGCCCCAGCATTTT. Encoded protein: CASSRDGNSNQPQHF.